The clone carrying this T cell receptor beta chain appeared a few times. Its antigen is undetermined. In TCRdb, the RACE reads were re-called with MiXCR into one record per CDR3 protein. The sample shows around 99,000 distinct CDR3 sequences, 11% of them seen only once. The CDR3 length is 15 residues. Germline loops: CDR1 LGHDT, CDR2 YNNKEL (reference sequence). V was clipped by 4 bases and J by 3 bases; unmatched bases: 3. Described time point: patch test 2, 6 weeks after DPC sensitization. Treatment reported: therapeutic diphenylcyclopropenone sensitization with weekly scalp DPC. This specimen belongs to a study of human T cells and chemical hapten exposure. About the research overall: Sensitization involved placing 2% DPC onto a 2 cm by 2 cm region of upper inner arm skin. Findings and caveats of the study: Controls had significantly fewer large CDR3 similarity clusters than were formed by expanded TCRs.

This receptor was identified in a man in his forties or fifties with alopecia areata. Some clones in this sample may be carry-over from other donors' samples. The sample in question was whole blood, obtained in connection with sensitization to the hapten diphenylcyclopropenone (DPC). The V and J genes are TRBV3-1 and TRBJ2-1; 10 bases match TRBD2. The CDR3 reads CASSPGTSVYNEQFF. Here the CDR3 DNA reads TGTGCCAGCAGCCCCGGGACTAGCGTCTACAATGAGCAGTTCTTC.